What follows describes a single TCR beta chain. What it recognizes is unknown. It was autoimmune disease history or systemic immunosuppression that excluded patients. These data belong to a study of OX40 agonist ivuxolimab in advanced cancers. Study-level findings and limits: Compared with others, partial responders at 0.1-3.0 mg/kg displayed clonal expansion among the lowest. The antigens recognized by the expanded peripheral T cells, that is their antigen specificity, were not determined. CD8+ T cells were the subset that, on average, had more expanded clones than CD4+.

Only in-frame clones appear in the TCRdb table, and some are missing; sequencing was by immunoSEQ multiplex PCR. Among about 73,000 clones listed, 70% to 90% were seen once. Trimming removed 5 bases from V and 4 bases from J, with 12 bases in between. The germline V gene encodes CDR1 SGHTA and CDR2 FQGTGA. The CDR3 contains 14 residues. The receptor comes from an adult with an advanced solid tumor such as melanoma, head and neck, liver or kidney cancer. The source material was CD4+ or CD8+ T cells sorted from blood, sampled in a trial of the OX40 agonist ivuxolimab. The chain couples TRBV7-3 to TRBJ2-1, with D maybe TRBD1 (5 bases). This CDR3 is CASSPRSGYNEQFF. CDR3 nucleotide sequence: TGTGCCAGCAGCCCCAGATCAGGGTACAATGAGCAGTTCTTC. The full variable domain, its missing parts supplied by reference TRBV7-3 and TRBJ2-1, is GAGVSQTPSNKVTEKGKYVELRCDPISGHTALYWYRQSLGQGPEFLIYFQGTGAADDSGLPNDRFFAVRPEGSVSTLKIQRTERGDSAVYLCASSPRSGYNEQFFGPGTRLTVL.